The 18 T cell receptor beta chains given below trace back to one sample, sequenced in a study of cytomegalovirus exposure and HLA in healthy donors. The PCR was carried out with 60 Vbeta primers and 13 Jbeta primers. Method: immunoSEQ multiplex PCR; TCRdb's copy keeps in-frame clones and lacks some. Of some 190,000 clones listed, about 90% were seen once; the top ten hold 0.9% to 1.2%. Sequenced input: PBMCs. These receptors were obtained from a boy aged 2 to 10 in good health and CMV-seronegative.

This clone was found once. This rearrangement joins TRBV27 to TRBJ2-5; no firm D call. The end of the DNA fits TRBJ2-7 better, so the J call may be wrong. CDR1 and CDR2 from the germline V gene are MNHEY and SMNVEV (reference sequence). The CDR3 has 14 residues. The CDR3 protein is CASSPRQIPYEQYF. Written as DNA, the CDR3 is TGTGCCAGCAGTCCCCGTCAAATTCCCTACGAGCAGTACTTC.

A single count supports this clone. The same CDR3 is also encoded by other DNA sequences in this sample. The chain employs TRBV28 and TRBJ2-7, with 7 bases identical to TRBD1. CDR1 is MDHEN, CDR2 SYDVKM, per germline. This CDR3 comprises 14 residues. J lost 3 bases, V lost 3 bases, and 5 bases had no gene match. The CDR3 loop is CASSFRQGRYEQYF. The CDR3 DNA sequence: TGTGCCAGCAGTTTCCGACAGGGACGCTACGAGCAGTACTTC.

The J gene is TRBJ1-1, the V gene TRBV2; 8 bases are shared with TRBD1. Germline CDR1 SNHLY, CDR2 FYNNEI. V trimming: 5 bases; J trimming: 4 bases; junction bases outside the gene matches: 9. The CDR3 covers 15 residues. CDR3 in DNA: TGTGCCAGCAGTCAGGGGGCCCCGCCATTCACTGAAGCTTTCTTT. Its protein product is CASSQGAPPFTEAFF.

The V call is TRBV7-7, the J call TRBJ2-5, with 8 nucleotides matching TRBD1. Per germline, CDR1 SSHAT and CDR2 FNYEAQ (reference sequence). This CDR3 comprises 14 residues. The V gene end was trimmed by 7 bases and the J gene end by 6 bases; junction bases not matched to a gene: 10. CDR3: CASTTGGLGKTQYF. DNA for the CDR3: TGTGCCAGCACCACAGGGGGTCTAGGGAAGACCCAGTACTTC.

The DNA of the CDR3 is TGTGCCAGCAGCTTTCAGGGGGGCGGGGAGCTGTTTTTT. Encoded protein: CASSFQGGGELFF. The chain is built from TRBV7-3 and TRBJ2-2; maybe TRBD1 (7 bases). CDR1 SGHTA and CDR2 FQGTGA come from the germline V gene. This CDR3 is built from 13 residues. Trimming cost V 3 bases and J 7 bases, with 9 bases left between them. Full variable domain (outside the CDR3, taken from reference TRBV7-3 and TRBJ2-2): GAGVSQTPSNKVTEKGKYVELRCDPISGHTALYWYRQSLGQGPEFLIYFQGTGAADDSGLPNDRFFAVRPEGSVSTLKIQRTERGDSAVYLCASSFQGGGELFFGEGSRLTVL.

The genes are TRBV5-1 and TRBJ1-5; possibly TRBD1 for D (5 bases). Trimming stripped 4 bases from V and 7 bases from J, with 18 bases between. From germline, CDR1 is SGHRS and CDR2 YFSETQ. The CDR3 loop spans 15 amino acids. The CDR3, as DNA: TGCGCCAGCAGCCCGACCGGACACACGGAACAGCCCCAGCATTTT. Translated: CASSPTGHTEQPQHF.

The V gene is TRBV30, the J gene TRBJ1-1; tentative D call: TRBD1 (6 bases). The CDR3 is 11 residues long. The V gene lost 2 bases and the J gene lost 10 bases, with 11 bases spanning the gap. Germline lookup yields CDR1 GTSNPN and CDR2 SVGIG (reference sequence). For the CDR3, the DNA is TGTGCCTGGAGTCCCGGGGGGGCAGCTTTCTTT. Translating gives CAWSPGGAAFF.

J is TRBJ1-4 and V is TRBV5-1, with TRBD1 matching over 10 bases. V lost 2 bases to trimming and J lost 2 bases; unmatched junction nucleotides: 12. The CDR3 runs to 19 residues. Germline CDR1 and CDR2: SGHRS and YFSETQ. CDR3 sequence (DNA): TGCGCCAGCAGCTTAAACCCCGGGACAGGGGTATCGACTAATGAAAAACTGTTTTTT. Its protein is CASSLNPGTGVSTNEKLFF.

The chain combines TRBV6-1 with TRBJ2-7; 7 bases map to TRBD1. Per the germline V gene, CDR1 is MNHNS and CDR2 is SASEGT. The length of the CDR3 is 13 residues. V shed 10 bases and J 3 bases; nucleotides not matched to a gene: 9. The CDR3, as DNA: TGTGCCAACCTGGACAGGAGGAGCTACGAGCAGTACTTC. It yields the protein CANLDRRSYEQYF.

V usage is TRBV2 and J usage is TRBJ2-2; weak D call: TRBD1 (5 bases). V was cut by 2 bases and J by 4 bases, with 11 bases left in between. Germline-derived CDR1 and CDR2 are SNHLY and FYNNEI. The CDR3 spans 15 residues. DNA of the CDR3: TGTGCCAGCAGTGAACAGCAGGGTCTCACCGGGGAGCTGTTTTTT. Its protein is CASSEQQGLTGELFF.

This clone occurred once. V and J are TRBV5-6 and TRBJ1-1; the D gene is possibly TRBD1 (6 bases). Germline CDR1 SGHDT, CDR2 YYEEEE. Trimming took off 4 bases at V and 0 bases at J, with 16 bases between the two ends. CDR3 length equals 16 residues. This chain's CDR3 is CASSIQGSHLNTEAFF. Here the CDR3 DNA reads TGTGCCAGCAGCATACAGGGTTCGCATTTGAACACTGAAGCTTTCTTT.

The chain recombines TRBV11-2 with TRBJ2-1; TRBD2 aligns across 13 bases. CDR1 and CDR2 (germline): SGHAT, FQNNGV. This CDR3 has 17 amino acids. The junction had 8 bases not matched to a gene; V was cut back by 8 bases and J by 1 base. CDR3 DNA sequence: TGTGCCAGCTCCCCTGGGGGACTAGCGGGATCCTACAATGAGCAGTTCTTC. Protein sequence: CASSPGGLAGSYNEQFF. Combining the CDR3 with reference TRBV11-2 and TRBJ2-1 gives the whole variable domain EAGVAQSPRYKIIEKRQSVAFWCNPISGHATLYWYQQILGQGPKLLIQFQNNGVVDDSQLPKDRFSAERLKGVDSTLKIQPAKLEDSAVYLCASSPGGLAGSYNEQFFGPGTRLTVL.

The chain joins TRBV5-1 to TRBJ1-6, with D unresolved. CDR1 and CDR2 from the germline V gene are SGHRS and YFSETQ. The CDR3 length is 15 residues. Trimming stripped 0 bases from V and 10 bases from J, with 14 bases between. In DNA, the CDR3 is TGCGCCAGCAGCTTGGGGGTCAGTGGAGAATCACCCCTCCACTTT. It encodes CASSLGVSGESPLHF.

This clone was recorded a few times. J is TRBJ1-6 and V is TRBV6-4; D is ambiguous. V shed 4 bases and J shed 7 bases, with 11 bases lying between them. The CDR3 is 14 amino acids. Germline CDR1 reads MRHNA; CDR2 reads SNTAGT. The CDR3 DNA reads TGTGCCAGCAGTGTCGCAGCAGGAAATTCACCCCTCCACTTT. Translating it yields CASSVAAGNSPLHF.

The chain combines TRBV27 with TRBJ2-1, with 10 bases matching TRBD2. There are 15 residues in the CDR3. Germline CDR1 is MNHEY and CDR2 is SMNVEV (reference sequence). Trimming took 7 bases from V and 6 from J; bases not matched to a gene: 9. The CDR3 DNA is TGTGCCAGCACGTTAACTAGCGGGATTCTCAATGAGCAGTTCTTC. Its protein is CASTLTSGILNEQFF.

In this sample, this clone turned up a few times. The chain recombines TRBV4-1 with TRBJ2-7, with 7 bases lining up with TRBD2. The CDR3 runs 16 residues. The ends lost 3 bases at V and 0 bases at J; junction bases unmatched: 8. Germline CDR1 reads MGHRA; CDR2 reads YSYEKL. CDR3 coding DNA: TGCGCCAGCAGCCAGGGGTGGGGCGGGAGCTCCTACGAGCAGTACTTC. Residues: CASSQGWGGSSYEQYF.

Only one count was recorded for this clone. Here the CDR3 reads CASSHERGLAGAGFF. In DNA, the CDR3 is TGCGCCAGCAGCCACGAACGAGGACTAGCGGGGGCGGGGTTCTTC. The rearrangement links TRBV5-1 to TRBJ2-1; TRBD2 matches at 13 bases. CDR1 is SGHRS, CDR2 YFSETQ, per germline. CDR3 size: 15 residues. Trimming at V came to 4 bases and at J to 15 bases, leaving 13 bases not matched to a gene.

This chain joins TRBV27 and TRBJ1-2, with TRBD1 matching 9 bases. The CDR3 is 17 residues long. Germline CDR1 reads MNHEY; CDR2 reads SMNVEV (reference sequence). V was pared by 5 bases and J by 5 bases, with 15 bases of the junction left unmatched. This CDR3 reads CASSRGTGYSSGYGYTF. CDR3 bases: TGTGCCAGCAGTCGGGGGACAGGGTACAGTAGCGGATATGGCTACACCTTC.